This TCR beta chain was recovered during a study of CD8 T cells in ankylosing spondylitis. Study outcomes and limitations: Significant enrichment of disease-linked clones was reported in matched ankylosing spondylitis synovial fluid.

By quantitative 5'-RACE with molecular barcodes, the TCR beta libraries were made. TCRdb recomputed calls from the 5' RACE reads with MiXCR, one row per CDR3 protein. The sample lists roughly 130,000 distinct CDR3 sequences, approximately 8.4% occurring once. Germline V gene data show CDR1 as SGHRS and CDR2 as YFSETQ. The CDR3 is made up of 14 amino acids. V was trimmed by 4 bases and J by 2 bases, leaving 10 bases between them. This clonotype was detected a few times. What it binds is unknown. The sample taken for sequencing was synovial fluid, either unsorted or a sorted T cell fraction (not recorded which). The J gene is TRBJ1-3, the V gene TRBV5-1; TRBD1 is a possible D gene (5 bases). The TCR comes from a male donor with ankylosing spondylitis. The CDR3 sequence: CASSRGTPGNTIYF. Written as DNA, the CDR3 is TGCGCCAGCAGCCGTGGGACTCCTGGAAACACCATATATTTT.